Below, one TCR beta chain is given with its context. Its antigen is as yet unknown. This specimen comes from a study of cytomegalovirus exposure and HLA in healthy donors. Study-level results: Among immune exposure information, only CMV serostatus was available.

Primers included in the PCR were 60 Vbeta and 13 Jbeta primers. The data were produced by immunoSEQ multiplex PCR, yet TCRdb's version contains in-frame clones alone and is incomplete. The sample shows some 51,000 clones, and roughly 26% sits with its ten largest clones. The germline CDR1 and CDR2 sequences are MRHNA and SNTAGT. Losses at the gene ends were 5 bases for V and 4 bases for J; bases not matched to a gene: 6. CDR3 length: 14 amino acids. The TCR sequence derives from a man between 35 and 55 years old in good health and CMV-seropositive. The chain carries TRBV6-4 and TRBJ1-1, with 8 nucleotides matching TRBD1. The sample was PBMCs. CDR3 loop: CASSPGGAATEAFF. The DNA for the CDR3 is TGTGCCAGCAGTCCAGGGGGCGCAGCCACTGAAGCTTTCTTT.